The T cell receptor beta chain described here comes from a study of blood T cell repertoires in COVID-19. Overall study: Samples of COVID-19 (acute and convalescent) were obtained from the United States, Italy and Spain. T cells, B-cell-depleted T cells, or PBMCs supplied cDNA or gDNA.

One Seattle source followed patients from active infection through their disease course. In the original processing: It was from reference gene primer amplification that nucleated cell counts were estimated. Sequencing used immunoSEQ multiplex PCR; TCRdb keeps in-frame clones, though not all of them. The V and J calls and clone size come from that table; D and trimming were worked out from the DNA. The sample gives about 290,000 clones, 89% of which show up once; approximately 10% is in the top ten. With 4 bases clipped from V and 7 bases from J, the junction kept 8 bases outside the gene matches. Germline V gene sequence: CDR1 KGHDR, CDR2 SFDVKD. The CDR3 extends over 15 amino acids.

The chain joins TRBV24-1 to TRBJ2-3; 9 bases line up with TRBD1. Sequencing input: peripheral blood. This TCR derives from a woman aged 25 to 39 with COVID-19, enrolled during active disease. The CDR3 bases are TGTGCCACCAGTGAACCGGGACAGGGTCCCCATACGCAGTATTTT. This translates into CATSEPGQGPHTQYF.